This T cell receptor (beta chain) was observed in a study of T cell responses to AZD1222 COVID-19 vaccine (dated by TCRdb to the early 2020s). Turning to the overall study: AZD1222 recipients whose second dose came at about 4 weeks and those whose second dose came at about 12 weeks were combined into one group, since spike-specific TCR depth and breadth did not differ between the two schedules. A total of more than 230 trial participants underwent TCR sequencing, of whom 207 received two doses of AZD1222 and around 25 received two doses of the MenACWY control vaccine. Enrollment into the trials was organized by age into subgroups of 18-55, 56-69 and 70-plus years, and those subgroups contained roughly 150, 30 and 60 TCR-sequenced participants, respectively. The study at large found these results: After two AZD1222 doses, both the breadth and the depth of spike-specific TCRs were significantly higher than at day 0 and than in MenACWY recipients. The vaccine-associated CD4 TCRs covered the entire spike protein, and the dominant responses fell in regions 160-218 and 743-854. Conclusions about previously exposed vaccinees are limited because only five or six AZD1222 recipients were SARS-CoV-2 seropositive at baseline. Most participants were white British and females outnumbered males, and the authors suggested that clonal diversity may have been underestimated. In the small 56-69-year group, the increase in depth fell short of significance, most likely because of low power. Because no day 14 peak-response samples were available, the repertoires could be characterized only after the peak T cell response. Epitopes outside the regions mutated in the B.1.351 and B.1.1.7 variants were reportedly recognized by nearly half of the unique spike-specific TCRs.

The CDR3 regions of human TCRbeta chains were analyzed by immunosequencing. In the source study's methods: TCRs in the repertoires were matched against a reference library of SARS-CoV-2-specific TCRs that had been generated with the MIRA antigen-specificity platform. Breadth was defined as the fraction of unique TCRs that were SARS-CoV-2-associated. Depth was defined as the fraction of total T cells that were SARS-CoV-2-associated. Using the MIRA data, every spike-specific TCR was mapped to the spike region that the TCR reacted to and assigned to either a CD4 or a CD8 class. Log10-transformed breadth and depth values were compared by one-way ANOVA with Sidak's multiple comparisons tests. TCRdb retrieved this table from immuneACCESS and kept in-frame rearrangements only. Not all clones are present; in checked studies, unresolved V genes account for under half, and no reason is known for the remainder. The V and J calls and clone size are taken from that table; D and trimming were inferred from the DNA. For this sample the table gives approximately 100,000 clones, of which about 90% were detected only once. Roughly 22% of the sample belongs to the ten largest clones.

The time point label here, explained by the study, means: baseline before first vaccination. Samples from vaccinated people were obtained from the UK trials COV001 and COV002, which included a single-blind randomized controlled phase 2/3 trial of AZD1222 (ChAdOx1 nCoV-19) in healthy adults. For TCRbeta chain sequencing, PBMC samples from trial participants were taken at day 0 and at day 28 after the second dose. Trimmed from V: 3 bases; trimmed from J: 2 bases; junction bases lacking a gene match: 6. The germline V gene (reference sequence) yields LNHDA for CDR1 and SQIVND for CDR2. The cysteine opens and the phenylalanine closes a CDR3 of 15 amino acids. The DNA shown is the 45-base CDR3, in frame from base 1. Of note for this clone: Its antigen remains unidentified. The sample holds no much larger clone one base away, and base qualities are not on file.

The sequence came from an adult in good health. Sequences were derived from peripheral blood, sampled on day 0 of AZD1222 vaccination. The chain joins TRBV19 to TRBJ2-5; TRBD1 matches 7 bases in the middle. The nucleotide sequence is TGTGCCAGTAGTATCAGACAGGGATGGCAAGAGACCCAGTACTTC. Protein translation: CASSIRQGWQETQYF. Where the CDR3 stops, the reference TRBV19 and TRBJ2-5 genes take over; the full variable domain is DGGITQSPKYLFRKEGQNVTLSCEQNLNHDAMYWYRQDPGQGLRLIYYSQIVNDFQKGDIAEGYSVSREKKESFPLTVTSAQKNPTAFYLCASSIRQGWQETQYFGPGTRLLVL.